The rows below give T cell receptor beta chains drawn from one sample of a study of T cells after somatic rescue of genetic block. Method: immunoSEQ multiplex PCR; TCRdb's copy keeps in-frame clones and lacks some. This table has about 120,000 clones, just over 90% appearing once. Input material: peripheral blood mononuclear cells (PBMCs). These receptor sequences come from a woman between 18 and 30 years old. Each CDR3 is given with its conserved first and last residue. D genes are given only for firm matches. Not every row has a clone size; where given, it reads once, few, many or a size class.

CDR3 DNA: TGTGCCAGCAGCTTGGTCGAGTACACAGGACAGGACAAGGGGGATGGCTACACCTTC; CDR3 protein: CASSLVEYTGQDKGDGYTF; J gene: TRBJ1-2; V gene: TRBV5-6; clone size: .; D gene: TRBD1
CDR3 DNA: TGTGCCAGCAGCTTAGGTACTAGCGGGAGCACAGATACGCAGTATTTT; CDR3 protein: CASSLGTSGSTDTQYF; J gene: TRBJ2-3; V gene: TRBV7-6; clone size: .; D gene: TRBD2
CDR3 DNA: TGTGCCAGCAGCCTCTCCCCGACAGGGGCGATCTCTGGAAACACCATATATTTT; CDR3 protein: CASSLSPTGAISGNTIYF; J gene: TRBJ1-3; V gene: TRBV4-2; clone size: few; D gene: TRBD1
CDR3 DNA: TGTGCCTGGAGTGTAGGGGGCGAGCAGTACTTC; CDR3 protein: CAWSVGGEQYF; J gene: TRBJ2-7; V gene: TRBV30; clone size: .; D gene: .
CDR3 DNA: TGTGCCAGCAGCTTAGACCCAGGGGGAGATACGCAGTATTTT; CDR3 protein: CASSLDPGGDTQYF; J gene: TRBJ2-3; V gene: TRBV11-3; clone size: .; D gene: TRBD1
CDR3 DNA: TGTGCCAGCAGCTTAGGAGGTCTCGGGGACAGGGATTACGAGCAGTACTTC; CDR3 protein: CASSLGGLGDRDYEQYF; J gene: TRBJ2-7; V gene: TRBV13; clone size: .; D gene: TRBD1
CDR3 DNA: TGCGCCAGCAGCCAAGAGTCCGGGACAGGGTCCTACGAGCAGTACTTC; CDR3 protein: CASSQESGTGSYEQYF; J gene: TRBJ2-7; V gene: TRBV4-3; clone size: .; D gene: TRBD1
CDR3 DNA: TGTGCCAGCAGTGAGTACCCGGGACAGTACTACGAGCAGTACTTC; CDR3 protein: CASSEYPGQYYEQYF; J gene: TRBJ2-7; V gene: TRBV2; clone size: .; D gene: TRBD1
CDR3 DNA: TGTGCCAGCAGCTTAGACTCTGGAAACACCATATATTTT; CDR3 protein: CASSLDSGNTIYF; J gene: TRBJ1-3; V gene: TRBV7-2; clone size: .; D gene: .
CDR3 DNA: TGCGCCAGCAGCTTGGGGCAGCCCGAAGGCGGGCAGTACTTC; CDR3 protein: CASSLGQPEGGQYF; J gene: TRBJ2-7; V gene: TRBV5-1; clone size: .; D gene: .
CDR3 DNA: TGTGCTAGTGGTTTGTGGGACAGGAACACCGGGGAGCTGTTTTTT; CDR3 protein: CASGLWDRNTGELFF; J gene: TRBJ2-2; V gene: TRBV12-5; clone size: .; D gene: TRBD1
CDR3 DNA: TGTGCCAGCAGCTTAGAACAATATAATTCACCCCTCCACTTT; CDR3 protein: CASSLEQYNSPLHF; J gene: TRBJ1-6; V gene: TRBV7-9; clone size: .; D gene: .
CDR3 DNA: TGCGCCAGCAGCCAAGCTGGGGGACACCGTGCCATCGGAGAGGGCTACACCTTC; CDR3 protein: CASSQAGGHRAIGEGYTF; J gene: TRBJ1-2; V gene: TRBV4-1; clone size: .; D gene: .
CDR3 DNA: TGTGCCAGCAGTTACTCGAACCCCGTCGACTATGGCTACACCTTC; CDR3 protein: CASSYSNPVDYGYTF; J gene: TRBJ1-2; V gene: TRBV6-5; clone size: once; D gene: .
CDR3 DNA: TGCGCCAGCAGCCAAGTTCATGCGGGACAGGGCTACGAGCAGTACTTC; CDR3 protein: CASSQVHAGQGYEQYF; J gene: TRBJ2-7; V gene: TRBV4-1; clone size: .; D gene: TRBD1
CDR3 DNA: TGTGCCAGCAGCTTAACTCCGCGTGGGACGGGGGACTATGGCTACACCTTC; CDR3 protein: CASSLTPRGTGDYGYTF; J gene: TRBJ1-2; V gene: TRBV7-3; clone size: .; D gene: .
CDR3 DNA: TGTGCCAGCAGCTTAGGCGGGACCACCGACTTC; CDR3 protein: CASSLGGTTDF; J gene: TRBJ2-7; V gene: TRBV7-9; clone size: .; D gene: .
CDR3 DNA: TGTGCTAGTGGTTTGGGACAGCTGAACACTGAAGCTTTCTTT; CDR3 protein: CASGLGQLNTEAFF; J gene: TRBJ1-1; V gene: TRBV12-5; clone size: .; D gene: .
CDR3 DNA: TGTGCCAGCTCACCCGGTCAAACCAGGGCTAATGAAAAACTGTTTTTT; CDR3 protein: CASSPGQTRANEKLFF; J gene: TRBJ1-4; V gene: TRBV18; clone size: once; D gene: .
CDR3 DNA: TGTGCCAGCAGCGAGAGGGGGGTTAACACTGAAGCTTTCTTT; CDR3 protein: CASSERGVNTEAFF; J gene: TRBJ1-1; V gene: TRBV9; clone size: .; D gene: .
CDR3 DNA: TGTGCCAGCAGCTCTGGAACGGGGGGGCGAAGTGAGCAGTTCTTC; CDR3 protein: CASSSGTGGRSEQFF; J gene: TRBJ2-1; V gene: TRBV11-3; clone size: .; D gene: TRBD2
CDR3 DNA: TGTGCCAGTAGTAACAGGGAATCCGCCTACGAGCAGTACTTC; CDR3 protein: CASSNRESAYEQYF; J gene: TRBJ2-7; V gene: TRBV19; clone size: .; D gene: .
CDR3 DNA: TGTGCCAGCAGCACCCCCGGGGGTAACACTGAAGCTTTCTTT; CDR3 protein: CASSTPGGNTEAFF; J gene: TRBJ1-1; V gene: TRBV7-8; clone size: .; D gene: .
CDR3 DNA: TGTGCCAGCAGCTCCCTGAGTCATGGCTACACCTTC; CDR3 protein: CASSSLSHGYTF; J gene: TRBJ1-2; V gene: TRBV9; clone size: .; D gene: .
CDR3 DNA: TGTGCCAGCAGCCCTACCCCGACAGCTAACTATGGCTACACCTTC; CDR3 protein: CASSPTPTANYGYTF; J gene: TRBJ1-2; V gene: TRBV7-2; clone size: .; D gene: .
CDR3 DNA: TGTGCCAGCAGCTTTGGGTGGGGGACTTACAATGAGCAGTTCTTC; CDR3 protein: CASSFGWGTYNEQFF; J gene: TRBJ2-1; V gene: TRBV7-2; clone size: .; D gene: .
CDR3 DNA: TGTGCCAGCAGTTTAAATGGCGGGGCACCCCTCCACTTT; CDR3 protein: CASSLNGGAPLHF; J gene: TRBJ1-6; V gene: TRBV27; clone size: .; D gene: .
CDR3 DNA: TGTGCCAGCAGTGGCAGCATTGGGCCCCAGCATTTT; CDR3 protein: CASSGSIGPQHF; J gene: TRBJ1-5; V gene: TRBV6-1; clone size: .; D gene: .
CDR3 DNA: TGCGCCAGCAGCCCCGGGACAGGGGGGAGTTATGGCTACACCTTC; CDR3 protein: CASSPGTGGSYGYTF; J gene: TRBJ1-2; V gene: TRBV4-1; clone size: .; D gene: TRBD1
CDR3 DNA: TGTGCCAGCAGCTTGGTGAGTGGACAAGCTCTAAATTCACCCCTCCACTTT; CDR3 protein: CASSLVSGQALNSPLHF; J gene: TRBJ1-6; V gene: TRBV5-5; clone size: .; D gene: .
CDR3 DNA: TGCGCCAGCAGCTCGCCGACAGGGGGAGTAGGGGGCTACACCTTC; CDR3 protein: CASSSPTGGVGGYTF; J gene: TRBJ1-2; V gene: TRBV4-1; clone size: medium-sized; D gene: TRBD1
CDR3 DNA: TGTGCCAGCTCACCGTTTCGAGGCCAGAACTCTGGGGCCAACGTCCTGACTTTC; CDR3 protein: CASSPFRGQNSGANVLTF; J gene: TRBJ2-6; V gene: TRBV18; clone size: .; D gene: .
CDR3 DNA: TGTGCCAGCAGCTTAGGGGACAGGGAAAACGAGCAGTACTTC; CDR3 protein: CASSLGDRENEQYF; J gene: TRBJ2-7; V gene: TRBV11-3; clone size: .; D gene: TRBD1
CDR3 DNA: TGTGCCAGCAGCTGGACAGGGGGGAGCAATCAGCCCCAGCATTTT; CDR3 protein: CASSWTGGSNQPQHF; J gene: TRBJ1-5; V gene: TRBV7-2; clone size: .; D gene: TRBD1
CDR3 DNA: TGTGCCAGCAGCCTGCTTGGAGGCAGGGGTAATCAGCCCCAGCATTTT; CDR3 protein: CASSLLGGRGNQPQHF; J gene: TRBJ1-5; V gene: TRBV5-4; clone size: .; D gene: .
CDR3 DNA: TGTGCCAGCAGCGCAGGGGAGTTTACTGAAGCTTTCTTT; CDR3 protein: CASSAGEFTEAFF; J gene: TRBJ1-1; V gene: TRBV25-1; clone size: .; D gene: .
CDR3 DNA: TGTGCCAGCCGAAAGACAGCCACTGAAGCTTTCTTT; CDR3 protein: CASRKTATEAFF; J gene: TRBJ1-1; V gene: TRBV27; clone size: .; D gene: .
CDR3 DNA: TGTGCCAGCAGCTTAGGCACAGGGGCGGGGGACACCATATATTTT; CDR3 protein: CASSLGTGAGDTIYF; J gene: TRBJ1-3; V gene: TRBV7-2; clone size: .; D gene: TRBD1
CDR3 DNA: TGTGCCAGCAGTTTGGGGGGCTCCTACGAGCAGTACTTC; CDR3 protein: CASSLGGSYEQYF; J gene: TRBJ2-7; V gene: TRBV28; clone size: .; D gene: .
CDR3 DNA: TGTGCCTGGAGTGTACTTCCTCCCGGGGAGCTGTTTTTT; CDR3 protein: CAWSVLPPGELFF; J gene: TRBJ2-2; V gene: TRBV30; clone size: .; D gene: .
CDR3 DNA: TGTGCCACCGCCGGGGGGAGCTCCTACAATGAGCAGTTCTTC; CDR3 protein: CATAGGSSYNEQFF; J gene: TRBJ2-1; V gene: TRBV28; clone size: once; D gene: TRBD2
CDR3 DNA: TGTGCCAGCAGCCAAGGTTCGGTCGGGGGGGAGTTCTTTGAGGAGCAGTACTTC; CDR3 protein: CASSQGSVGGEFFEEQYF; J gene: TRBJ2-7; V gene: TRBV4-2; clone size: .; D gene: TRBD2
CDR3 DNA: TGTGCCAGCAGCGGAGGGACAGGTCAAAGCTCTGGAAACACCATATATTTT; CDR3 protein: CASSGGTGQSSGNTIYF; J gene: TRBJ1-3; V gene: TRBV9; clone size: once; D gene: TRBD1
CDR3 DNA: TGCGCCAGCCCGAAAGGGGCGGGGGGGAGCACAGATACGCAGTATTTT; CDR3 protein: CASPKGAGGSTDTQYF; J gene: TRBJ2-3; V gene: TRBV4-3; clone size: .; D gene: TRBD2
CDR3 DNA: TGTGCTAGTGGTTCCACAGATACGCAGTATTTT; CDR3 protein: CASGSTDTQYF; J gene: TRBJ2-3; V gene: TRBV12-5; clone size: .; D gene: .
CDR3 DNA: TGTGCCAGCAGCACAAGTGGGGGGGCCAAAAACATTCAGTACTTC; CDR3 protein: CASSTSGGAKNIQYF; J gene: TRBJ2-4; V gene: TRBV9; clone size: .; D gene: .
CDR3 DNA: TGTGCCAGCAGCTTAGATTGGGCAGGCAGTGAGGGGCCCCAGCATTTT; CDR3 protein: CASSLDWAGSEGPQHF; J gene: TRBJ1-5; V gene: TRBV7-2; clone size: .; D gene: .
CDR3 DNA: TGTGCCTGGGTTGGACAGGGCACTGAAGCTTTCTTT; CDR3 protein: CAWVGQGTEAFF; J gene: TRBJ1-1; V gene: TRBV30; clone size: few; D gene: TRBD1
CDR3 DNA: TGTGCCAGCAGCTCCCGGCTAGCCAAAAACATTCAGTACTTC; CDR3 protein: CASSSRLAKNIQYF; J gene: TRBJ2-4; V gene: TRBV11-2; clone size: .; D gene: .
CDR3 DNA: TGCGCCAGCAGTCTTAACACCGGGGAGCTGTTTTTT; CDR3 protein: CASSLNTGELFF; J gene: TRBJ2-2; V gene: TRBV5-1; clone size: .; D gene: .